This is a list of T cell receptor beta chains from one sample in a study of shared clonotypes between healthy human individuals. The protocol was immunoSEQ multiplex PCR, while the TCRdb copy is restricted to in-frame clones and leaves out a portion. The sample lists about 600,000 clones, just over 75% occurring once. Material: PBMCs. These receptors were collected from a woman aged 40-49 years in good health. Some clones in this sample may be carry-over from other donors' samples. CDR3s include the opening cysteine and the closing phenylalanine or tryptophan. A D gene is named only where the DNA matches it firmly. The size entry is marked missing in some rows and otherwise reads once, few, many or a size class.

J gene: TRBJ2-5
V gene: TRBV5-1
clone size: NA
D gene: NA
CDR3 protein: CASSLGVGGETQYF
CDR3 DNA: TGCGCCAGCAGCTTGGGTGTGGGCGGGGAGACCCAGTACTTC

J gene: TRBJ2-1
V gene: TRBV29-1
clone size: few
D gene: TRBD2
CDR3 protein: CSVEEGAGVSYNEQFF
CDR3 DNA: TGCAGCGTTGAAGAAGGAGCGGGGGTTTCTTACAATGAGCAGTTCTTC

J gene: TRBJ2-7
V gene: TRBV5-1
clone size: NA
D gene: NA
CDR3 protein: CASRPDFYEQYF
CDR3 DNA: TGCGCCAGCAGACCCGATTTCTACGAGCAGTACTTC

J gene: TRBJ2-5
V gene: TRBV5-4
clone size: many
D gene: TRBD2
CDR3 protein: CASSAREGLFSQYF
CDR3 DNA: TGTGCCAGCAGCGCCCGGGAGGGCCTTTTCTCCCAGTACTTC

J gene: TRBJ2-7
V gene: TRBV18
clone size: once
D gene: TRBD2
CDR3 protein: CASSPSGSGRGGQYF
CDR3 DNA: TGTGCCAGCTCACCCTCGGGTAGCGGGAGAGGTGGGCAGTACTTC

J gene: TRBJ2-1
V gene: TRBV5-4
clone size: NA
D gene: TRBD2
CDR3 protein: CASSLRTSSEQFF
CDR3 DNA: TGTGCCAGCAGCTTGAGGACTAGCTCTGAGCAGTTCTTC

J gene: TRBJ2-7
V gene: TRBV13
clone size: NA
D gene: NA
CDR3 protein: CASSPTLGDEQYF
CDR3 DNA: TGTGCCAGCAGCCCTACCTTGGGGGACGAGCAGTACTTC

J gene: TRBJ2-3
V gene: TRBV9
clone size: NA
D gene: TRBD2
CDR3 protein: CASSVVAGGPTDTQYF
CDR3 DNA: TGTGCCAGCAGCGTAGTGGCGGGAGGGCCCACAGATACGCAGTATTTT

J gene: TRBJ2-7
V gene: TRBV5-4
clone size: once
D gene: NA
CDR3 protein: CASSLGGQISYEQYF
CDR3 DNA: TGTGCCAGCAGCTTGGGGGGGCAAATCTCCTACGAGCAGTACTTC

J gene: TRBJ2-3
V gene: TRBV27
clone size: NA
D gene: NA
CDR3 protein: CASTGIDGSTDTQYF
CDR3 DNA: TGTGCCAGCACTGGGATTGACGGGAGCACAGATACGCAGTATTTT

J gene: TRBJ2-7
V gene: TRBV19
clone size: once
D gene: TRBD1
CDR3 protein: CASSIGTGSHYEQYF
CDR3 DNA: TGTGCCAGTAGTATTGGGACAGGCTCCCACTACGAGCAGTACTTC

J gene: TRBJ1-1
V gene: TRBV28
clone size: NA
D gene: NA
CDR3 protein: CASIPSGNTEAFF
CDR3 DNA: TGTGCCAGCATTCCCTCGGGGAACACTGAAGCTTTCTTT

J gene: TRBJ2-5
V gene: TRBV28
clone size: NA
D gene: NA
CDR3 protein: CASSLGRQETQYF
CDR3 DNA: TGTGCCAGCAGCTTGGGACGGCAAGAGACCCAGTACTTC

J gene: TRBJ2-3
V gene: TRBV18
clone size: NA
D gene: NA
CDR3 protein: CASSPADTQYF
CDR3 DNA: TGTGCCAGCTCACCGGCAGATACGCAGTATTTT

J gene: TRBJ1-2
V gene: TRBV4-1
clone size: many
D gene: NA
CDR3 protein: CASSPGQMNYGYTF
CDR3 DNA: TGCGCCAGCAGCCCCGGACAGATGAACTATGGCTACACCTTC

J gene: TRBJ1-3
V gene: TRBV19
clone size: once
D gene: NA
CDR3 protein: CASSIAGSGSGNTIYF
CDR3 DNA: TGTGCCAGTAGTATAGCCGGGTCGGGCTCTGGAAACACCATATATTTT

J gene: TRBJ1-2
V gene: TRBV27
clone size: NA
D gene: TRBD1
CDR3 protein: CASSLSGTGGYGYTF
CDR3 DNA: TGTGCCAGCAGTTTATCCGGGACAGGGGGCTATGGCTACACCTTC

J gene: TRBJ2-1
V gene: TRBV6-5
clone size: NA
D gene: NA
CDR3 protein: CASSPQGSAYNEQFF
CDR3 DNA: TGTGCCAGCAGTCCCCAAGGGTCGGCGTACAATGAGCAGTTCTTC

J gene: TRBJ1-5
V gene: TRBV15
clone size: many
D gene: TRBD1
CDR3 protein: CATSRDRVTGANQPQHF
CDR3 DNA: TGTGCCACTAGCAGAGATAGGGTGACAGGGGCGAATCAGCCCCAGCATTTT

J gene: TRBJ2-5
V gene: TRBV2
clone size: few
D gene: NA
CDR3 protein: CASRRNQETQYF
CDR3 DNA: TGTGCCAGCAGGAGGAACCAAGAGACCCAGTACTTC

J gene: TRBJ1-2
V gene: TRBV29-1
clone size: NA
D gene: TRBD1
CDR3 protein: CSVAGTGYGYTF
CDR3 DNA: TGCAGCGTTGCCGGGACAGGCTATGGCTACACCTTC

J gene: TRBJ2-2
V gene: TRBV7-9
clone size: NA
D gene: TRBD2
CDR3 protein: CASSSGLRNTGELFF
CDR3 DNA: TGTGCCAGCAGCTCGGGACTAAGGAACACCGGGGAGCTGTTTTTT

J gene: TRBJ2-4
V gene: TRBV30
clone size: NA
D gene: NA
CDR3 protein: CAWSPPPDIQYF
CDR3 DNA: TGTGCCTGGAGTCCCCCCCCGGACATTCAGTACTTC

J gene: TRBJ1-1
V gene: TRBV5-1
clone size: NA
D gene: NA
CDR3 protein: CASRVGGGTEAFF
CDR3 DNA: TGCGCCAGCAGAGTTGGGGGAGGCACTGAAGCTTTCTTT

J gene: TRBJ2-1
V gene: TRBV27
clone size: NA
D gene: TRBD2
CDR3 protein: CASSPIAGDSSYNEQFF
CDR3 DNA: TGTGCCAGCAGCCCAATAGCGGGAGATTCCTCCTACAATGAGCAGTTCTTC

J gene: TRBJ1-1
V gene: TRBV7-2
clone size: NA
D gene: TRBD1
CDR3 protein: CASSFQGGEAFF
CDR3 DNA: TGTGCCAGCAGCTTCCAAGGGGGCGAAGCTTTCTTT

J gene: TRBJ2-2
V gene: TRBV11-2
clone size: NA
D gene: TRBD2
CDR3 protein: CASSGLAGGVGELFF
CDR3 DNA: TGTGCCAGCAGCGGACTAGCGGGGGGCGTCGGGGAGCTGTTTTTT

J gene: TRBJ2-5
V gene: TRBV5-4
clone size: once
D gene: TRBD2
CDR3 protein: CASSQKLAGETQYF
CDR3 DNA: TGTGCCAGCAGCCAGAAACTAGCGGGAGAGACCCAGTACTTC

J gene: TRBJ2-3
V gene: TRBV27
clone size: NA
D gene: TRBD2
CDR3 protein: CASSSHGREFTDTQYF
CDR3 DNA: TGTGCCAGCAGTTCTCATGGGAGGGAGTTCACAGATACGCAGTATTTT

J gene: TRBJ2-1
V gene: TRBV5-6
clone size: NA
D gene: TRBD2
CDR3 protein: CASSLGTSGRAPFSEQFF
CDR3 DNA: TGTGCCAGCAGCTTGGGGACTAGCGGGAGGGCCCCTTTCAGTGAGCAGTTCTTC

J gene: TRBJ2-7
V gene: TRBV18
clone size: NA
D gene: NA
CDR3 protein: CASSPRASASSYEQYF
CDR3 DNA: TGTGCCAGCTCACCCAGAGCTAGCGCGAGTTCCTACGAGCAGTACTTC

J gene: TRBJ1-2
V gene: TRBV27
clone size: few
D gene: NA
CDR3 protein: CASSSQGTYYGYTF
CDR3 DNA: TGTGCCAGCAGTTCCCAGGGGACCTACTATGGCTACACCTTC

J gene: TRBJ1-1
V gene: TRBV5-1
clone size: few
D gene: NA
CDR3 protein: CASSSDRRNTEAFF
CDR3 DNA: TGCGCCAGCAGCTCGGACAGAAGGAACACTGAAGCTTTCTTT

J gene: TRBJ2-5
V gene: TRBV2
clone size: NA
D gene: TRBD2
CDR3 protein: CASRRTSGETQYF
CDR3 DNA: TGTGCCAGCAGGCGGACTAGCGGAGAGACCCAGTACTTC

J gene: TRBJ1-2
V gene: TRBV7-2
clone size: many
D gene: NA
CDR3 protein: CASSWPGRGIYGYTF
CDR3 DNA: TGTGCCAGCAGCTGGCCGGGAAGGGGGATCTATGGCTACACCTTC

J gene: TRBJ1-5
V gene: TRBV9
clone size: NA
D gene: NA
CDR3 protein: CASSVGYSNQPQHF
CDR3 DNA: TGTGCCAGCAGCGTAGGTTATAGCAATCAGCCCCAGCATTTT

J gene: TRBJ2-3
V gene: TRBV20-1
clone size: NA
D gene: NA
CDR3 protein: CSASKRDTQYF
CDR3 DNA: TGCAGTGCTTCCAAGAGAGATACGCAGTATTTT

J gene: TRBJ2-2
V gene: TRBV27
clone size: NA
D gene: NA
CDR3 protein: CASSFGGNTGELFF
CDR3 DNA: TGTGCCAGCAGTTTTGGCGGAAACACCGGGGAGCTGTTTTTT

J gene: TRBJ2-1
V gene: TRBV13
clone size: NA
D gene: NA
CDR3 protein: CASSTRDLNNEQFF
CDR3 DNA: TGTGCCAGCAGCACCCGGGACTTGAACAATGAGCAGTTCTTC

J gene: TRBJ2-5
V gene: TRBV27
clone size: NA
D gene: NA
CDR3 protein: CASSLGRAETQYF
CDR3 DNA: TGTGCCAGCAGTTTAGGGCGGGCGGAGACCCAGTACTTC

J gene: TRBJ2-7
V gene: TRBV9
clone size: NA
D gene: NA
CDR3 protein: CASSVSTASYEQYF
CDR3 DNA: TGTGCCAGCAGCGTAAGTACAGCCTCCTACGAGCAGTACTTC

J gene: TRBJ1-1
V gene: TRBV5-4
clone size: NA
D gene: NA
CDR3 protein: CASSLDWDFSEAFF
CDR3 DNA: TGTGCCAGCAGCTTGGATTGGGATTTCAGTGAAGCTTTCTTT

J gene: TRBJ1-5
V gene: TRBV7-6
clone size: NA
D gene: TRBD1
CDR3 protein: CASSLETGEQPQHF
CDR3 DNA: TGTGCCAGCAGCTTAGAGACAGGGGAGCAGCCCCAGCATTTT

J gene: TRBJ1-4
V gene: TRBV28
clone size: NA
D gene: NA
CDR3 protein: CASREAASATNEKLFF
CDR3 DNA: TGTGCCAGCAGGGAGGCGGCGAGCGCAACTAATGAAAAACTGTTTTTT

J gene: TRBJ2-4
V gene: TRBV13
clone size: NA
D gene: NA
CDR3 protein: CASSLAGADIQYF
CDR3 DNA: TGTGCCAGCAGCTTAGCAGGGGCTGACATTCAGTACTTC